The clone carrying this T cell receptor beta chain turned up a few times. Its antigen remains unknown. The source of the sample is a study of beta chain features in type 1 diabetes. Regarding the study as a whole: Significant though moderate, a shortening of TCRB CDR3s appeared in all four CD4+ subsets of Type 1 diabetes patients.

Germline CDR1 is SGHVS and CDR2 is FQNEAQ. The CDR3 is 15 residues long. V lost 6 bases, J lost 0 bases, and 12 bases lay in between. All of the isolated RNA was reverse transcribed, so expressed TCRB transcripts were sequenced. Libraries were prepared by immunoSEQ multiplex PCR; TCRdb keeps only in-frame clonotypes and omits some of them. Of about 280,000 clones listed, about 15% are singletons. Sorting with CD45RO/CCR7/CD25/CD127/CD95/CD27 yielded naive, central memory, regulatory and stem-like memory CD4+ cells. Sample: naive CD4+ T cells from blood. The chain is built from TRBV7-8 and TRBJ2-1; possible D gene TRBD1, 6 bases. This clonotype was obtained from a man younger than 35 with type 1 diabetes. The CDR3 DNA follows: TGTGCCAGCAGTCCCGACAGGAGCTCCTACAATGAGCAGTTCTTC. It specifies CASSPDRSSYNEQFF.